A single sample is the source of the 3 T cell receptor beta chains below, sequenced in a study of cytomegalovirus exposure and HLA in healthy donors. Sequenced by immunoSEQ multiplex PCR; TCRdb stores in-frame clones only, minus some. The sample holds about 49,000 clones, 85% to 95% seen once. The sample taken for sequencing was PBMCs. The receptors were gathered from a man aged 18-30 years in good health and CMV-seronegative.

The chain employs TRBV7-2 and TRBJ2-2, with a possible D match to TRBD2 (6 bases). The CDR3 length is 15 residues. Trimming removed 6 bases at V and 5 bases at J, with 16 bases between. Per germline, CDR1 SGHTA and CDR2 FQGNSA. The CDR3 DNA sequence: TGTGCCAGCAGGGCCGGACGAGGAGGGACCGGGGAGCTGTTTTTT. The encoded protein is CASRAGRGGTGELFF.

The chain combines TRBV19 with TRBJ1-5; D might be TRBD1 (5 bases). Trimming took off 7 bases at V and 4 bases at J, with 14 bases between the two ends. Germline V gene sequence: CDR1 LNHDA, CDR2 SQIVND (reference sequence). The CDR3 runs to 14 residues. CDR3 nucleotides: TGTGCCAGTACGGTTCAGGGTGGGAATCAGCCCCAGCATTTT. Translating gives CASTVQGGNQPQHF.

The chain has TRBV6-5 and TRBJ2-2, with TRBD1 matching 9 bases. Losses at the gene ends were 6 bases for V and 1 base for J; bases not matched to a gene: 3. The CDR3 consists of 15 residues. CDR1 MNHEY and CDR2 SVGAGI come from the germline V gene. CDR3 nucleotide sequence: TGTGCCAGCAGACGACAGGGGGAGAACACCGGGGAGCTGTTTTTT. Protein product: CASRRQGENTGELFF.